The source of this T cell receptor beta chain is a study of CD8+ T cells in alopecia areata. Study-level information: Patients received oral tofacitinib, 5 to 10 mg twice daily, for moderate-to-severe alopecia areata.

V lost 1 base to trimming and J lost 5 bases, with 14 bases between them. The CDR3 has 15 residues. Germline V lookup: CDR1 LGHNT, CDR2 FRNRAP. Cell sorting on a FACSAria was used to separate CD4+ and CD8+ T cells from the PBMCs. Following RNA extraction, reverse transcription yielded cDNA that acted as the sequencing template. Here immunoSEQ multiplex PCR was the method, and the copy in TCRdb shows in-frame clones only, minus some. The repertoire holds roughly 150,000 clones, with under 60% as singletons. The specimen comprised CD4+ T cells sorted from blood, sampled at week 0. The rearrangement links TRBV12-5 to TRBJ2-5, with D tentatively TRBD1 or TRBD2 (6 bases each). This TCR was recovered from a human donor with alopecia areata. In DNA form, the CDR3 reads TGTGCTAGTGGTTTGGACGGTCGGGGGCTGGAGACCCAGTACTTC. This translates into CASGLDGRGLETQYF.